A selection of T cell receptor beta chains follows, all from one sample in a study of T cell repertoires in cytomegalovirus infection. From the reads, TCRdb called clonotypes with MiXCR, one entry per CDR3 protein. The sample yields under 350,000 distinct CDR3 sequences, 20% to 25% seen once. No antigen has been identified for these receptors. The starting material was cultured PBMCs, obtained from culture after CMV antigen stimulation. The source of these receptors is a human donor in good health (CMV status not recorded). Some clones in this sample may be carry-over from other donors' samples. Each CDR3 is given with its conserved first and last residue. D genes are given only for firm matches. Clone size is not always given. Where it is, it says once, few, many or a class for expanded clones.

>TRBJ1-2|once|TRBV12-3/TRBV12-4|-
TGTGCCAGCAGTTTCGCGGACCTCTATGGCTACACCTTC
CASSFADLYGYTF
>TRBJ1-6|many|TRBV12-3/TRBV12-4|-
TGTGCCAGCACCTCCGGAGGGAGTAATTCACCCCTCCACTTT
CASTSGGSNSPLHF
>TRBJ2-1|few|TRBV4-3|-
TGCGCCAGCAGCCAAGGCGGGACTCTCTACAATGAGCAGTTCTTC
CASSQGGTLYNEQFF
>TRBJ2-7|-|TRBV2|-
TGTGCCAGCACCGAACCTGGAGGTTACTACGAGCAGTACTTC
CASTEPGGYYEQYF
>TRBJ2-7|-|TRBV6-2/TRBV6-3|TRBD1
TGTGCCAGCAGTTCCCCTGTAACAGGGGGCATGAACGAGCAGTACTTC
CASSSPVTGGMNEQYF
>TRBJ1-2|few|TRBV20-1|TRBD1
TGCAGTGCTAGAGACAGGTTCAGGGGGTATGGCTACACCTTC
CSARDRFRGYGYTF
>TRBJ1-2|few|TRBV19|TRBD1
TGTGCCAGTACTCAGAGGCGGACAGGGGGCGATGGCTACACCTTC
CASTQRRTGGDGYTF
>TRBJ2-1|-|TRBV29-1|-
TGCAGCGTTGCGGTTTACAATGAGCAGTTCTTC
CSVAVYNEQFF
>TRBJ2-2|few|TRBV6-2/TRBV6-3|-
TGTGCCAGCAGTTACATACTAGCACCGAACACCGGGGAGCTGTTTTTT
CASSYILAPNTGELFF
>TRBJ1-1|-|TRBV20-1|-
TGCAGTGCCCTCGGGGTCGTGGCAGCTGAAGCTTTCTTT
CSALGVVAAEAFF
>TRBJ2-5|-|TRBV11-2|-
TGTGCCAGCAGCTTAGGACCGCGGGGGCCAGGAGAGACCCAGTACTTC
CASSLGPRGPGETQYF
>TRBJ1-1|many|TRBV11-2|-
TGTGCCAGCAGCTTAGTGGGCATTGAAGCTTTCTTT
CASSLVGIEAFF
>TRBJ2-7|-|TRBV6-1|TRBD2
TGTGCCAGCAGTGGCAGGGAGGGCTCCTACGAGCAGTACTTC
CASSGREGSYEQYF
>TRBJ2-5|many|TRBV7-2|TRBD1
TGTGCCAGCAGCTTCTTCCAGGACAGGGTGGGGGAGACCCAGTACTTC
CASSFFQDRVGETQYF
>TRBJ2-1|-|TRBV20-1|TRBD1
TGCAGCTGGACAGGGGTGGCCAATGAGCAGTTCTTC
CSWTGVANEQFF
>TRBJ2-1|-|TRBV7-2|TRBD2
TGTGCCAGCAGCTCAGCCGGACTAGCGGAGGGGTACTACAATGAGCAGTTCTTC
CASSSAGLAEGYYNEQFF
>TRBJ2-5|few|TRBV7-6|TRBD1
TGTGCCAGCAGCCTCCGGACAGGTGTTCTGGGGACCCAGTACTTC
CASSLRTGVLGTQYF
>TRBJ1-5|many|TRBV28|-
TGTGCCAGCAGTTTTTCGGGGGAGGGCAATCAGCCCCAGCATTTT
CASSFSGEGNQPQHF
>TRBJ1-1|-|TRBV7-6|TRBD1
TGTGCCAGCAGCGGACAGGGGGCCAACACTGAAGCTTTCTTT
CASSGQGANTEAFF
>TRBJ1-4|-|TRBV11-1|TRBD1
TGTGCCAGCAGCACGTCCGGGACAGTGCCCCGTCGGGGTGAAAAACTGTTTTTT
CASSTSGTVPRRGEKLFF
>TRBJ2-3|-|TRBV10-3|-
TGTACCATCAGTGGTTGGAAGTCCGAGGCCGATACGCAGTATTTT
CTISGWKSEADTQYF
>TRBJ2-1|many|TRBV12-3/TRBV12-4|-
TGTGCCACCAGCAGCTCGGTCTCCTACAATGAGCAGTTCTTC
CATSSSVSYNEQFF
>TRBJ1-2|few|TRBV28|TRBD1
TGTGCCAGCAGTTCTACAGGGGAGGGCTACACCTTC
CASSSTGEGYTF
>TRBJ1-5|few|TRBV24-1|-
TGTGCCACCAGTGATTTGGTTTCGGCAGGAAGAAATCAGCCCCAGCATTTT
CATSDLVSAGRNQPQHF
>TRBJ2-7|many|TRBV10-3|-
TGTGCCATCAAAGAGGGCCCGAATTACGAGCAGTACTTC
CAIKEGPNYEQYF
>TRBJ2-5|once|TRBV5-1|TRBD2
TGCGCCAGCAGCTTGGCAGTAGCGGGAGGGAAAGAGACCCAGTACTTC
CASSLAVAGGKETQYF
>TRBJ1-2|few|TRBV2|-
TGTGCCAGCAGGGGGAACAGGGCCCAAGGCTATGGCTACACCTTC
CASRGNRAQGYGYTF
>TRBJ2-7|-|TRBV20-1|-
TGCAGTGGCCGGAGGCAGTTAAGAACCTACGAGCAGTACTTC
CSGRRQLRTYEQYF
>TRBJ2-7|few|TRBV4-1|TRBD1
TGCGCCAGCAGCTGGAGACAGGGGTCTTACGAGCAGTACTTC
CASSWRQGSYEQYF
>TRBJ2-5|-|TRBV24-1|-
TGTGCCACCAGTGATCCGACCGGGGGTCGGCTGGAGACCCAGTACTTC
CATSDPTGGRLETQYF
>TRBJ2-2|-|TRBV7-3|TRBD2
TGTGCCAGCAGCCCAGGACTAGCGGGAGTCGGGGAGCTGTTTTTT
CASSPGLAGVGELFF
>TRBJ2-1|-|TRBV7-9|-
TGTGCCAGCAATGAGCAGTTCTTC
CASNEQFF
>TRBJ2-1|many|TRBV7-6|TRBD2
TGTGCCAGCAGCTTACTGCGGGAGGGCGAGCAGTTCTTC
CASSLLREGEQFF
>TRBJ2-5|-|TRBV20-1|-
TGCAGTGCTAGAGACCTCCAGGAACACCTAACCCCCCAAGAGACCCAGTACTTC
CSARDLQEHLTPQETQYF
>TRBJ1-1|few|TRBV12-3/TRBV12-4|-
TGTGCCAGCAGCCCTGGGGTGGGTGAAGCTTTCTTT
CASSPGVGEAFF
>TRBJ2-2|few|TRBV6-5|TRBD2
TGTGCCAGCAGTGGGGACACCGGACTAGCGGGACGGACCGGGGAGCTGTTTTTT
CASSGDTGLAGRTGELFF
>TRBJ1-5|-|TRBV7-9|-
TGTGCCAGCAGCGAACTCGACGGGGCCGGGGGTAATCAGCCCCAGCATTTT
CASSELDGAGGNQPQHF
>TRBJ2-1|few|TRBV28|-
TGTGCCAGCCTCTACCGCGGGTCCTACAATGAGCAGTTCTTC
CASLYRGSYNEQFF
>TRBJ1-2|many|TRBV7-2|-
TGTGCCAGCAGCTTAGCGGGGGGCCCAGCTAACTATGGCTACACCTTC
CASSLAGGPANYGYTF
>TRBJ2-3|-|TRBV4-1|TRBD2
TGCGCCAGCAGCCACGCCGGGACTAGCGCCCAGTCAGATACGCAGTATTTT
CASSHAGTSAQSDTQYF
>TRBJ2-7|-|TRBV7-3|-
TGTGCCAGCAGCCCGGGACGATCCGGGAGTGAGCAGTACTTC
CASSPGRSGSEQYF
>TRBJ2-3|once|TRBV20-1|TRBD2
TGCAGTGCAATAGCGGGAGAGGGGGGAGATACGCAGTATTTT
CSAIAGEGGDTQYF
>TRBJ2-1|-|TRBV11-3|TRBD2
TGTGCCAGCAGCTTAGGCCTACTAGCGGGAGGACCCAACAATGAGCAGTTCTTC
CASSLGLLAGGPNNEQFF
>TRBJ1-6|many|TRBV7-8|TRBD1
TGTGCCAGCAGCTTTACGCGGCCCTCCGGGACAGCAAATAATTCACCCCTCCACTTT
CASSFTRPSGTANNSPLHF
>TRBJ2-7|few|TRBV6-2/TRBV6-3|-
TGTGCCAGCAGTTACGGTAGAGGGATCTCCTACGAGCAGTACTTC
CASSYGRGISYEQYF
>TRBJ2-3|-|TRBV18|-
TGTGCCAGCTCACCACCGGGGCGAGATACGCAGTATTTT
CASSPPGRDTQYF
>TRBJ2-1|-|TRBV6-5|TRBD2
TGTGCCAGCAGTTACTCGACGGGAGGTTACAATGAGCAGTTCTTC
CASSYSTGGYNEQFF
>TRBJ1-1|-|TRBV5-1|-
TGCGCCAGCAGCGACCTGGTTTGGAACACTGAAGCTTTCTTT
CASSDLVWNTEAFF
>TRBJ1-1|-|TRBV11-3|-
TGTGCCAGCAGCTTGATGGGCGAAGCTTTCTTT
CASSLMGEAFF
>TRBJ2-7|-|TRBV27|-
TGTGCCAGCAGTCTTTGGTCTGGAGCCACCTACGAGCAGTACTTC
CASSLWSGATYEQYF
>TRBJ2-1|many|TRBV7-2|TRBD2
TGTGCCAGCAGCCCGGGACTAGTTCGATACGAGCAGTTCTTC
CASSPGLVRYEQFF
>TRBJ2-1|-|TRBV24-1|-
TGTGCCACCAGTCCCTGGTCCTACAATGAGCAGTTCTTC
CATSPWSYNEQFF
>TRBJ2-1|many|TRBV7-2|TRBD2
TGTGCCAGCACCCAAGCGGCTAGCGGGTACAATGAGCAGTTCTTC
CASTQAASGYNEQFF